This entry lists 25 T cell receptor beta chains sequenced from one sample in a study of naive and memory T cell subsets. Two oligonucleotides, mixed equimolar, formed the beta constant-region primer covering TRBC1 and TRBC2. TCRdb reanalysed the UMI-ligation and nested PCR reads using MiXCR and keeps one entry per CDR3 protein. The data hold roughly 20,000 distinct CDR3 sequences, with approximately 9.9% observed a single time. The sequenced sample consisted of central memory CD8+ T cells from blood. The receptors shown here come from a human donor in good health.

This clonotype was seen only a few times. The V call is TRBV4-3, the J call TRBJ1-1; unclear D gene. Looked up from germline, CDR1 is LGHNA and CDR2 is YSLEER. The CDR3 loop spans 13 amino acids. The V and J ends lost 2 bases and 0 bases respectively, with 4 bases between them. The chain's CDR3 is CASSQSLNTEAFF. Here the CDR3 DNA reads TGCGCCAGCAGCCAATCCCTGAACACTGAAGCTTTCTTT.

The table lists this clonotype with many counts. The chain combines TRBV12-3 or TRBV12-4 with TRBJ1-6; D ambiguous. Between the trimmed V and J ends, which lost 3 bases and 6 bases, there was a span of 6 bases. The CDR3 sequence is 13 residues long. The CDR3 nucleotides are TGTGCCAGCAGTTTTGCCGGTAATTCACCCCTCCACTTT. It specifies CASSFAGNSPLHF.

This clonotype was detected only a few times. The CDR3 coding sequence is TGTGCCAGCAGCCCGAAGGGGCGCCCTGATGGCTACACCTTC. It codes for CASSPKGRPDGYTF. The rearrangement links TRBV12-3 or TRBV12-4 to TRBJ1-2, with a possible D match to TRBD1 (5 bases). This CDR3 contains 14 residues. Trimming pared 6 bases from V and 6 bases from J, leaving 17 bases between.

CDR3 coding DNA: TGTGCCAGCAGTTTCCCCGGTAGAGGAATTCAAGAGACCCAGTACTTC. This translates into CASSFPGRGIQETQYF. The genes are TRBV12-3 or TRBV12-4 and TRBJ2-5, with D uncertain. V lost 3 bases, J lost 2 bases, and 16 bases lay in between. The CDR3 has 16 residues.

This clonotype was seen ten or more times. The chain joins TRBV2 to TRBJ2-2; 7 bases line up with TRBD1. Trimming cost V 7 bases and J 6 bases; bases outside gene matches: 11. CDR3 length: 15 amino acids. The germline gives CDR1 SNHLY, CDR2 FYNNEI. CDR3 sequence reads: CASKSGQVSPGELFF. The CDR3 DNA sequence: TGTGCCAGCAAATCTGGACAGGTCTCCCCCGGGGAGCTGTTTTTT.

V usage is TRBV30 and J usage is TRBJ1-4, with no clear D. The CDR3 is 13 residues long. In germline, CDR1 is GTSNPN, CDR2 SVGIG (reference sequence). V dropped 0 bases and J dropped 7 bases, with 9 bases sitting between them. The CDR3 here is CAWSVAGGEKLFF. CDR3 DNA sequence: TGTGCCTGGAGTGTAGCGGGAGGTGAAAAACTGTTTTTT.

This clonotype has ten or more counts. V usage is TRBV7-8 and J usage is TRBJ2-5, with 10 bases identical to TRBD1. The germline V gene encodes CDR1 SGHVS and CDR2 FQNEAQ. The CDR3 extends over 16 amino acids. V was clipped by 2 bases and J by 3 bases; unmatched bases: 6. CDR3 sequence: CASSLRQGTGEETQYF. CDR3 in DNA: TGTGCCAGCAGCTTAAGGCAGGGGACAGGGGAAGAGACCCAGTACTTC.

The CDR3 coding sequence is TGTGCCAGCAGCGTCGGGACAGGGTCCCACAATGAGCAGTTCTTC. Translation: CASSVGTGSHNEQFF. This chain connects TRBV9 to TRBJ2-1; 9 nucleotides agree with TRBD1. This CDR3 comprises 15 residues. V gave up 2 bases and J gave up 5 bases; unmatched junction bases: 5. Germline V gives CDR1 SGDLS, CDR2 YYNGEE.

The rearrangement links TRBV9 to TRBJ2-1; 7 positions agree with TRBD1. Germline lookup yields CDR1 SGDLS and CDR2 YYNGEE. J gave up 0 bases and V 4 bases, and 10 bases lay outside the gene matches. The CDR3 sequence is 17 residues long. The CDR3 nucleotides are TGTGCCAGCAGCACCTCTCTCCCAGGGGGCTCCTACAATGAGCAGTTCTTC. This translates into CASSTSLPGGSYNEQFF.

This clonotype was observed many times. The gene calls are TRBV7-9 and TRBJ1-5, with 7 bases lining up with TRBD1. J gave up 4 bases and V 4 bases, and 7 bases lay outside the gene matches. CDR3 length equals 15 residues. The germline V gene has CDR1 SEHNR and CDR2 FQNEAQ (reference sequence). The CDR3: CASSSSTGVNQPQHF. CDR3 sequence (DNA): TGTGCCAGCAGCTCAAGTACAGGGGTGAATCAGCCCCAGCATTTT.

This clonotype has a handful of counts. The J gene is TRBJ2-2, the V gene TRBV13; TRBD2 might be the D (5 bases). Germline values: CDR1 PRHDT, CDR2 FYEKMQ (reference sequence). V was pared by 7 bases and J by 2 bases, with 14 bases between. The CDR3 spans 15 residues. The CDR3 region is CASTQRGFNTGELFF. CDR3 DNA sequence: TGTGCCAGCACCCAGAGAGGGTTTAACACCGGGGAGCTGTTTTTT.

As DNA, the CDR3 is TGTGCCAGCAGTGATCCCCAGAAAGACAGGATTGAAGCTTTCTTT. Encoded protein: CASSDPQKDRIEAFF. V usage is TRBV6-1 and J usage is TRBJ1-1; D perhaps matches TRBD1 (6 bases). Per germline, CDR1 MNHNS and CDR2 SASEGT. This CDR3 region has 15 residues. Trimming took 3 bases from V and 7 from J, leaving 18 bases between them.

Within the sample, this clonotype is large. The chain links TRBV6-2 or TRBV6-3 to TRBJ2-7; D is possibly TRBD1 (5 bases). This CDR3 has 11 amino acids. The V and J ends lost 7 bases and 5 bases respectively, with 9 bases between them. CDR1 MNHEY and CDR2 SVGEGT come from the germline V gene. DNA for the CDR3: TGTGCCAGCAAATTCAGGGACGAGCAGTACTTC. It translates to CASKFRDEQYF.

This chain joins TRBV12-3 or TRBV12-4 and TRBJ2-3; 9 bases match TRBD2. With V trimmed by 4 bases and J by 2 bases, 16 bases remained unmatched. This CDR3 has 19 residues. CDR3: CASSSPMERAGGNTDTQYF. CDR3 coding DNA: TGTGCCAGCAGTTCCCCCATGGAGCGAGCGGGGGGAAACACAGATACGCAGTATTTT.

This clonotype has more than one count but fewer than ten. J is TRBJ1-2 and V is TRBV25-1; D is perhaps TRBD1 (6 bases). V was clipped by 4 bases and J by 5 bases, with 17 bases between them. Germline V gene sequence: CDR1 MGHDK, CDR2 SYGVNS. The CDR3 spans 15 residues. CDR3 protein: CASSVGTLYEYGYTF. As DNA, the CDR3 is TGTGCCAGCAGTGTCGGGACACTATATGAGTATGGCTACACCTTC.

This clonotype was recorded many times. The CDR3 DNA sequence: TGTGCCAGCAGTGTGTGGGGATCAGGGGGCGGCATTCAGTACTTC. Protein: CASSVWGSGGGIQYF. The rearrangement uses TRBV27 and TRBJ2-4; 8 nucleotides line up with TRBD1. V gave up 5 bases and J gave up 9 bases; unmatched junction bases: 12. Germline V gene lookup returns CDR1 MNHEY and CDR2 SMNVEV (reference sequence). The CDR3 is 15 amino acids.

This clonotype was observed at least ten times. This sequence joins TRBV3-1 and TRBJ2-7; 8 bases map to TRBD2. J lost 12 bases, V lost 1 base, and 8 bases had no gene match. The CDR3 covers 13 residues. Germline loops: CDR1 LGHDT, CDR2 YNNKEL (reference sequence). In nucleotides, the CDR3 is TGTGCCAGCAGCCAAGGCCTAGCGGGTCCCTGGTACTTC. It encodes CASSQGLAGPWYF.

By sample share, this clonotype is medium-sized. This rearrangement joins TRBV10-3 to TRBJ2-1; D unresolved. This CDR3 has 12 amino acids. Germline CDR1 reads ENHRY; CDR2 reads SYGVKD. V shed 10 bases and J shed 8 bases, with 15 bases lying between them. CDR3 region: CATDDSSDEQFF. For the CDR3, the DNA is TGTGCCACCGACGACTCCTCGGATGAGCAGTTCTTC.

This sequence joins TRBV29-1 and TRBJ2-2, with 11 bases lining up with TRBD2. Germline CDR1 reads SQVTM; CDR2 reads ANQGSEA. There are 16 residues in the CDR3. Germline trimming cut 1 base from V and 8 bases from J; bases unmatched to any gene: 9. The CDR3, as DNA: TGCAGCGTTGAAGTTCCTACTAGCGGGAGCGGGGGGGAGCTGTTTTTT. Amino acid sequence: CSVEVPTSGSGGELFF.

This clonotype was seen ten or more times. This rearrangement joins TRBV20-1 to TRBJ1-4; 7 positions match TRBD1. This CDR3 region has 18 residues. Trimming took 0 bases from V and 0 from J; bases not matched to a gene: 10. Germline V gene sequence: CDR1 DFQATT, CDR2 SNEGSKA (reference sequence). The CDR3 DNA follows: TGCAGTGCTAGAGAAAGGACAGGTCTCCTTCCAACTAATGAAAAACTGTTTTTT. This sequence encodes CSARERTGLLPTNEKLFF.

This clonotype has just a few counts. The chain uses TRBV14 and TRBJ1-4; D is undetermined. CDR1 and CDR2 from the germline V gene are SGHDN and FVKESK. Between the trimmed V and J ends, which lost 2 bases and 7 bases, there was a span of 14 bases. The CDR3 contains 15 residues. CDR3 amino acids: CASSQNVLGREKLFF. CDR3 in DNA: TGTGCCAGCAGCCAAAATGTTTTGGGTCGTGAAAAACTGTTTTTT. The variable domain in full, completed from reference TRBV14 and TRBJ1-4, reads EAGVTQFPSHSVIEKGQTVTLRCDPISGHDNLYWYRRVMGKEIKFLLHFVKESKQDESGMPNNRFLAERTGGTYSTLKVQPAELEDSGVYFCASSQNVLGREKLFFGSGTQLSVL.

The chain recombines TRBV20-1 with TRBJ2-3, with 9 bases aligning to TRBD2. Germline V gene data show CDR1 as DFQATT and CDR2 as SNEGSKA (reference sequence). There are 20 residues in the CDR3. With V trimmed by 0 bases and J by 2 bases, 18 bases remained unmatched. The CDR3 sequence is CSARDEVLAGVGSLTDTQYF. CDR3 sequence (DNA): TGCAGTGCTAGAGATGAGGTCTTAGCGGGAGTTGGTTCTCTCACAGATACGCAGTATTTT.

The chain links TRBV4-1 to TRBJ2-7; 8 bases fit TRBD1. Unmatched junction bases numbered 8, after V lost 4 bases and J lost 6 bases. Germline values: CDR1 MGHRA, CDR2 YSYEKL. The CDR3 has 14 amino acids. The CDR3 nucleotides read TGCGCCAGCAGCCCACAGACAGGGGTGGGCGAGCAGTACTTC. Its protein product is CASSPQTGVGEQYF.

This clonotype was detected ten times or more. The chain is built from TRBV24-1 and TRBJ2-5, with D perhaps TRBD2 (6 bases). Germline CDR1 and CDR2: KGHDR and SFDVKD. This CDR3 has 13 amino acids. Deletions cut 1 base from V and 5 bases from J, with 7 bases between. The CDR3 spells CATSDFGGETQYF. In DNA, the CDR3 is TGTGCCACCAGTGATTTTGGAGGGGAGACCCAGTACTTC.

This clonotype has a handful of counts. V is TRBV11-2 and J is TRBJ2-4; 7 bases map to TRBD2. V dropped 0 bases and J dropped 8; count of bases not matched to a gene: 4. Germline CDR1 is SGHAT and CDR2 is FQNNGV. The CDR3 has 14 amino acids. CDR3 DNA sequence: TGTGCCAGCAGCTTAGATTCGGGAGGAGACATTCAGTACTTC. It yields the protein CASSLDSGGDIQYF.